This TCR beta chain was documented in a study of cytomegalovirus exposure and HLA in healthy donors. Profiling relied on immunoSEQ multiplex PCR, and the TCRdb table lists in-frame clones only, not all of them. The data contain under 150,000 clones, around 87% of them singletons. The clonotype comes from a man aged 18-30 years in good health and CMV-seropositive. Sequenced material: PBMCs.

CDR3 sequence (DNA): TGTGCCAGCAGTTTGGGCCCGGAGTGGGAGGAGACCCAGTACTTC. Its translation: CASSLGPEWEETQYF. The V and J genes are TRBV6-5 and TRBJ2-5; maybe TRBD2 (5 bases). The CDR3 runs 15 residues. Germline CDR1 reads MNHEY; CDR2 reads SVGAGI. V lost 4 bases and J 5 bases, leaving 17 bases between the germline ends.